This paragraph reports one TCR beta chain. Its antigen is currently unknown. This sample was taken from a study of cytomegalovirus exposure and HLA in healthy donors. This CDR3 spans 13 amino acids. Germline values: CDR1 SGHDT, CDR2 YYEEEE. Study results and limitations: The classifier was said to identify cytomegalovirus status with high specificity and sensitivity. For most TCR beta V segments, an earlier analysis put the productive rate at about 87% or about 30% of the time.

The PCR was carried out with 60 Vbeta primers and 13 Jbeta primers. Generated by immunoSEQ multiplex PCR, the TCRdb table keeps only in-frame clones and is missing some. The table records approximately 190,000 clones, roughly 76% of them present only once. Sequencing was performed on PBMCs. The clonotype was recovered from a man aged 35 to 55 in good health and CMV-seropositive. The chain recombines TRBV5-6 with TRBJ2-5, with D perhaps matching TRBD1 (6 bases). Judging by the DNA end, TRBJ2-7 fits better; the J call may be wrong. The CDR3 protein is CASSLWGPREQYF. DNA of the CDR3: TGTGCCAGCAGCTTGTGGGGGCCTCGCGAGCAGTACTTC.